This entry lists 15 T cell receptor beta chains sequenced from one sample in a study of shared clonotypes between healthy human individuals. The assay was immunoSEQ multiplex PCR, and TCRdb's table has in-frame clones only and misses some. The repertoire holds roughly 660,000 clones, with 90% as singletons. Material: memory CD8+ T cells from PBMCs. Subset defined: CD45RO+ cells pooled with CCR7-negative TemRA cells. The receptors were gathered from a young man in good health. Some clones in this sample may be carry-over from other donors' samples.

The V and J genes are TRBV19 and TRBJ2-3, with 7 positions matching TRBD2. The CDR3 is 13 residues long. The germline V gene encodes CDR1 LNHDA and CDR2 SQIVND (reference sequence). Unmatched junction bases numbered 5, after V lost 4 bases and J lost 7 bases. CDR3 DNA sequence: TGTGCCAGTAGTAAGGGGAGGGCGAATACGCAGTATTTT. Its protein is CASSKGRANTQYF. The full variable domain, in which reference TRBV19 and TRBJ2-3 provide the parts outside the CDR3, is DGGITQSPKYLFRKEGQNVTLSCEQNLNHDAMYWYRQDPGQGLRLIYYSQIVNDFQKGDIAEGYSVSREKKESFPLTVTSAQKNPTAFYLCASSKGRANTQYFGPGTRLTVL.

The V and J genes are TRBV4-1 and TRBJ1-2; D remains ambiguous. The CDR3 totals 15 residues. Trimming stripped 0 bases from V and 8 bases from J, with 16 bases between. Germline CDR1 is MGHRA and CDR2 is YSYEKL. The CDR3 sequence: CASSQDLPRTDGYTF. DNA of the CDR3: TGCGCCAGCAGCCAAGATTTACCCAGGACGGACGGCTACACCTTC.

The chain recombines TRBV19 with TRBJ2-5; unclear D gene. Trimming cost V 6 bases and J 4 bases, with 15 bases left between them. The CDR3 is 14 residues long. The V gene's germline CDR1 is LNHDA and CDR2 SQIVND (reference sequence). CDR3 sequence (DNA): TGTGCCAGTAGCCCCTTCGGTCGCTTAGAGACCCAGTACTTC. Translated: CASSPFGRLETQYF.

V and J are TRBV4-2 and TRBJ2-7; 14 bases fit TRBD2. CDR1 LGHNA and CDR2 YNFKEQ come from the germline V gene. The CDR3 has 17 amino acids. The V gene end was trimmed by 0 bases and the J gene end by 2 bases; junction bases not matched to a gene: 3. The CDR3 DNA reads TGTGCCAGCAGCCAAGAGTCGGGACTAGCGGGGGCCTACGAGCAGTACTTC. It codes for CASSQESGLAGAYEQYF.

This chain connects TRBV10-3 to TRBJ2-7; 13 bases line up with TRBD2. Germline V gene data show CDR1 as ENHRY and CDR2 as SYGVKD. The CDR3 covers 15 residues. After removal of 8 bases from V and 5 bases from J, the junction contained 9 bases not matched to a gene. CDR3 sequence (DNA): TGTGCCATCGGGGGGACTAGCGGGGTGGGGAACGAGCAGTACTTC. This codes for CAIGGTSGVGNEQYF.

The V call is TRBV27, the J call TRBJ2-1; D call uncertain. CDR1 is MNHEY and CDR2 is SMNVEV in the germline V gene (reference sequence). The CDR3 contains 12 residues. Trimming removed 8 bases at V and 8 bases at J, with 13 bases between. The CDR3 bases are TGTGCCAGCGGCCTAATGATCGATGAGCAGTTCTTC. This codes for CASGLMIDEQFF.

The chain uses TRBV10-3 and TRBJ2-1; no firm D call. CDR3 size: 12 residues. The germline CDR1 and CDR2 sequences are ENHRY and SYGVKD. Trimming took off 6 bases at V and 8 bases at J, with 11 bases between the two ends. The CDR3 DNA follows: TGTGCCATCAGGGACCGGTATGATGAGCAGTTCTTC. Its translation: CAIRDRYDEQFF.

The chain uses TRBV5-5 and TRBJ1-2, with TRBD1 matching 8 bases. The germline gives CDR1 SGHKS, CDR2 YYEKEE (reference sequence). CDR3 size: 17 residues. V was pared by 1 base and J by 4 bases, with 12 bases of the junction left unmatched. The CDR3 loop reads CASSLSPYEQGGYGYTF. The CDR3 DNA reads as TGTGCCAGCAGCTTGAGTCCCTATGAACAGGGGGGCTATGGCTACACCTTC.

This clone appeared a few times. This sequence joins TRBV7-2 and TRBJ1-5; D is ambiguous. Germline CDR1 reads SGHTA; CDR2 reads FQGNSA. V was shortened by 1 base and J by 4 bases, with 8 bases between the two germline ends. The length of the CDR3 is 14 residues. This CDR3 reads CASSLVGRNQPQHF. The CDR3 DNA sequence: TGTGCCAGCAGCTTAGTTGGTAGGAATCAGCCCCAGCATTTT.

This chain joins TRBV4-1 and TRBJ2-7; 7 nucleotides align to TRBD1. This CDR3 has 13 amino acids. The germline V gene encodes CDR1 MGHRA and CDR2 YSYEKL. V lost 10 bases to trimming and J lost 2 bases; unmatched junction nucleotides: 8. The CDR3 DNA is TGCGCCACCCCGGGACAGCCAACCTACGAGCAGTACTTC. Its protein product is CATPGQPTYEQYF.

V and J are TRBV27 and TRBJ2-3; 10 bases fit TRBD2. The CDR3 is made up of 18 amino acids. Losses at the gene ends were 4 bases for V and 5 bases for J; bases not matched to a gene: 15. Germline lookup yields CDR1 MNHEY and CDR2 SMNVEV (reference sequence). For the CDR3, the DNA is TGTGCCAGCAGTTCCTGGACTAGCGGCACCCCGGGGCAAGATACGCAGTATTTT. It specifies CASSSWTSGTPGQDTQYF.

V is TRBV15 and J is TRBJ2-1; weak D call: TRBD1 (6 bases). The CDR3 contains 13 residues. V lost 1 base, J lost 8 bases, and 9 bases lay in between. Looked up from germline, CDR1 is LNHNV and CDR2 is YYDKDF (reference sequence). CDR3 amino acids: CATSRVGHDEQFF. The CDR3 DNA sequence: TGTGCCACCAGCAGAGTGGGACATGATGAGCAGTTCTTC.

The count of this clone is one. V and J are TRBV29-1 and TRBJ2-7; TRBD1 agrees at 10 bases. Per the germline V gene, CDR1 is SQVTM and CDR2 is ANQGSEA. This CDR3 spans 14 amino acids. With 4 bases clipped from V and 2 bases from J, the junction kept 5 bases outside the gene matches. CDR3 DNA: TGCAGCGTTGGGGGAGGACAGGGGGCCTACGAGCAGTACTTC. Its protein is CSVGGGQGAYEQYF.

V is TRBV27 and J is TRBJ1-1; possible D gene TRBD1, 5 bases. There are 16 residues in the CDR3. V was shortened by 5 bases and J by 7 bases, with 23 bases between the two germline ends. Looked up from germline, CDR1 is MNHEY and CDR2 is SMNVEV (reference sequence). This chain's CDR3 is CASSPSQLLSGGEAFF. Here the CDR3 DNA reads TGTGCCAGCAGTCCTAGCCAGTTATTATCGGGGGGTGAAGCTTTCTTT.

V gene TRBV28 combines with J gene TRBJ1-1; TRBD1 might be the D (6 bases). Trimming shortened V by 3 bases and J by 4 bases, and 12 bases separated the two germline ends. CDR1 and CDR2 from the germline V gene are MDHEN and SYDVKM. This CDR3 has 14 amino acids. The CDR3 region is CASSLGGAATEAFF. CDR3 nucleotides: TGTGCCAGCAGTTTGGGGGGCGCCGCCACTGAAGCTTTCTTT.